The 5 T cell receptor beta chains in this list originate from one sample, sequenced in a study of T cell responses to AZD1222 COVID-19 vaccine. Assay used: immunoSEQ multiplex PCR; TCRdb lists only in-frame clones, some missing. The sample carries about 81,000 clones, about 91% recorded once. The starting material was peripheral blood, obtained 28 days after the second AZD1222 dose. These receptors originate from an adult who received the AZD1222 COVID-19 vaccine.

The rearrangement joins TRBV20-1 to TRBJ2-3; TRBD2 agrees at 12 bases. The CDR3 length is 16 residues. J gave up 2 bases and V 3 bases, and 6 bases lay outside the gene matches. Germline-derived CDR1 and CDR2 are DFQATT and SNEGSKA (reference sequence). Here the CDR3 DNA reads TGCAGTGCTAGTTTGCGACTAGCGGGAGACACAGATACGCAGTATTTT. Protein product: CSASLRLAGDTDTQYF.

This clone has only a few counts. The rearrangement uses TRBV11-2 and TRBJ1-5; D remains unclear. V lost 0 bases, J lost 7 bases, and 7 bases lay in between. Germline values: CDR1 SGHAT, CDR2 FQNNGV. The CDR3 is 13 residues long. CDR3 region: CASSLDGGQPQHF. The CDR3 DNA reads TGTGCCAGCAGCTTAGATGGAGGGCAGCCCCAGCATTTT.

The chain joins TRBV6-5 to TRBJ2-2, with no clear D. The CDR3 has 11 residues. The V gene lost 11 bases and the J gene lost 4 bases, with 8 bases spanning the gap. The germline gives CDR1 MNHEY, CDR2 SVGAGI. As DNA, the CDR3 is TGTGCCGTTTGGTTCACCGGGGAGCTGTTTTTT. Its protein product is CAVWFTGELFF.

The chain is built from TRBV9 and TRBJ2-2; D may be TRBD2 (6 bases). Trimming cost V 3 bases and J 5 bases, with 17 bases left between them. The CDR3 has 16 amino acids. CDR1 and CDR2 from the germline V gene are SGDLS and YYNGEE. The CDR3: CASSAGRAGRTGELFF. The CDR3 DNA reads TGTGCCAGCAGCGCCGGACGAGCGGGTAGGACCGGGGAGCTGTTTTTT. The full variable domain, its missing parts supplied by reference TRBV9 and TRBJ2-2, is DSGVTQTPKHLITATGQRVTLRCSPRSGDLSVYWYQQSLDQGLQFLIQYYNGEERAKGNILERFSAQQFPDLHSELNLSSLELGDSALYFCASSAGRAGRTGELFFGEGSRLTVL.

Turning to this clone: The sample holds other DNA sequences that translate to the same CDR3. The chain joins TRBV18 to TRBJ1-1; D remains unclear. The CDR3 spans 13 residues. Germline CDR1 is KGHSH and CDR2 is LQKENI. Trimming stripped 6 bases from V and 1 base from J, with 9 bases between. CDR3 nucleotides: TGTGCCAGCTCGCCAGGACGGAACACTGAAGCTTTCTTT. Residues: CASSPGRNTEAFF.